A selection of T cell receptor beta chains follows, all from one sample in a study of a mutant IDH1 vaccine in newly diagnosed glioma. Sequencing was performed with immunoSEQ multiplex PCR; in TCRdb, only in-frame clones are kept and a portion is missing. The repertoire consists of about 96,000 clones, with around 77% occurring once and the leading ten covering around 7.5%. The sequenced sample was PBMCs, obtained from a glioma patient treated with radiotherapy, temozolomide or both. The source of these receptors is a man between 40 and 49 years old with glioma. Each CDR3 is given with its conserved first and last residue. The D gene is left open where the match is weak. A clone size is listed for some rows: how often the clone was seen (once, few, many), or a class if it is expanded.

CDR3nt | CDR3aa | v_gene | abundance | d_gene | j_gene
TGTGCCAGCAGCGCCCTCTTGGCTAGCGGGGATACGCAGTATTTT | CASSALLASGDTQYF | TRBV2 | . | TRBD2 | TRBJ2-3
TGTGCCAGTAACCTAGCAGAGGACTCCTCCTACGAGCAGTACTTC | CASNLAEDSSYEQYF | TRBV19 | . | . | TRBJ2-7
TGTGCCTGGACTAGCGGGAGCCCCGGGGAGCTGTTTTTT | CAWTSGSPGELFF | TRBV30 | . | TRBD2 | TRBJ2-2
TGTGCCAGCAGTGTAAGGGACACTACCTACGAGCAGTACTTC | CASSVRDTTYEQYF | TRBV6-1 | few | . | TRBJ2-7
TGTGCCAGCAGTGCCCAGGGCTACAATGAGCAGTTCTTC | CASSAQGYNEQFF | TRBV7-2 | . | . | TRBJ2-1
TGCAGCGTTGAATATCTAGGGCAGGGGTTCCAAGAGACCCAGTACTTC | CSVEYLGQGFQETQYF | TRBV29-1 | once | . | TRBJ2-5
TGCGCCAGCAGCCTAGCGGGGGGAGTCCCAGATACGCAGTATTTT | CASSLAGGVPDTQYF | TRBV5-1 | . | TRBD2 | TRBJ2-3
TGTGCCAGCAGCCCTACAGGGGGTAAATACGAGCAGTACTTC | CASSPTGGKYEQYF | TRBV13 | . | TRBD1 | TRBJ2-7
TGTGCCAGCAGTTTAAACCTGGGAGATACGCAGTATTTT | CASSLNLGDTQYF | TRBV27 | once | . | TRBJ2-3
TGCAGCGTTGAATCACCCGACCGGAGCTCCTACAATGAGCAGTTCTTC | CSVESPDRSSYNEQFF | TRBV29-1 | . | . | TRBJ2-1
TGTGCCAGCAGTTTGGCCTTCGAGGCTGAAGCTTTCTTT | CASSLAFEAEAFF | TRBV6-6 | . | . | TRBJ1-1
TGTGCCAGCAGCTTCGGGACTAGCCGTTACAATGAGCAGTTCTTC | CASSFGTSRYNEQFF | TRBV5-5 | few | TRBD2 | TRBJ2-1
TGCGCCAGCAGTAGACCCGGGACAGCTAATGAAAAACTGTTTTTT | CASSRPGTANEKLFF | TRBV10-2 | . | TRBD1 | TRBJ1-4
TGTGCCAGTAGTACCACTAGCGGGGGTGCGGATACGCAGTATTTT | CASSTTSGGADTQYF | TRBV19 | . | TRBD2 | TRBJ2-3
TGTGCCAGCAGCTTAGACTCGTCGAGAAATGAGCAGTTCTTC | CASSLDSSRNEQFF | TRBV11-2 | . | . | TRBJ2-1
TGTGCCAGCAGTGACGGGACTAGCTATTACGCGCAGTATTTT | CASSDGTSYYAQYF | TRBV6-4 | few | TRBD2 | TRBJ2-3
TGTGCCAGCAGTTACGAATCCTACGAGCAGTACTTC | CASSYESYEQYF | TRBV6-6 | . | . | TRBJ2-7
TGTGCCAGCAGCGTATCTGCGAACACTGAAGCTTTCTTT | CASSVSANTEAFF | TRBV9 | few | . | TRBJ1-1
TGTGCCGCGGGCTCGATCCAAGAGACCCAGTACTTC | CAAGSIQETQYF | TRBV5-4 | few | . | TRBJ2-5
TGTGCTAGTGGCACCCCACAGGGTGGAGAGACCCAGTACTTC | CASGTPQGGETQYF | TRBV12-5 | . | . | TRBJ2-5